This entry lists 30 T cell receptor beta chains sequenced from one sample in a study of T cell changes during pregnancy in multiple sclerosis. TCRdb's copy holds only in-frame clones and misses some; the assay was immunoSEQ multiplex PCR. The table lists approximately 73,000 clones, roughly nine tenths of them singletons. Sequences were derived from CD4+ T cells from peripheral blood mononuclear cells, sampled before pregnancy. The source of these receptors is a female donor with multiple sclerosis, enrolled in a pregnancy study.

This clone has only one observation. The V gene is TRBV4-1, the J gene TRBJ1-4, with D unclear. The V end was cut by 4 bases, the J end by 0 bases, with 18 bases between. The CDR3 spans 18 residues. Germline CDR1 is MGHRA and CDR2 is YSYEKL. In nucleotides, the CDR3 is TGCGCCAGCAGCCGTGGGCAGGCTCGCTTCGCAACTAATGAAAAACTGTTTTTT. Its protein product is CASSRGQARFATNEKLFF.

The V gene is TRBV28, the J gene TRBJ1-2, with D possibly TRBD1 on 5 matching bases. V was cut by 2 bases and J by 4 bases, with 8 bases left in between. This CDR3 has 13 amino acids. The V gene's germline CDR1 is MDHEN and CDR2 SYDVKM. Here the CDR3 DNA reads TGTGCCAGCAGTTTAGGACATATCTATGGCTACACCTTC. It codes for CASSLGHIYGYTF.

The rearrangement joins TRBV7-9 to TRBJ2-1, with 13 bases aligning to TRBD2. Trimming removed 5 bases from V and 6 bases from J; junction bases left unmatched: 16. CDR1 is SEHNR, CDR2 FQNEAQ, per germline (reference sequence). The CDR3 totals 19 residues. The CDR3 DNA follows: TGTGCCAGCAGCAGACGACCGGGACTAGCGGGACTAGTAATCAATGAGCAGTTCTTC. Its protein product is CASSRRPGLAGLVINEQFF. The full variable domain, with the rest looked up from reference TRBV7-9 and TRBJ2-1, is DTGVSQNPRHKITKRGQNVTFRCDPISEHNRLYWYRQTLGQGPEFLTYFQNEAQLEKSRLLSDRFSAERPKGSFSTLEIQRTEQGDSAMYLCASSRRPGLAGLVINEQFFGPGTRLTVL.

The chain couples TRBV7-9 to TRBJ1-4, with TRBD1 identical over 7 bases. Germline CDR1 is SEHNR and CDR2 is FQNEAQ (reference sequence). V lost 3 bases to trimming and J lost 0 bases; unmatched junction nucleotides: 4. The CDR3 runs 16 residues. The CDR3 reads CASSFGQAATNEKLFF. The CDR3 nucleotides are TGTGCCAGCAGCTTCGGACAGGCCGCAACTAATGAAAAACTGTTTTTT.

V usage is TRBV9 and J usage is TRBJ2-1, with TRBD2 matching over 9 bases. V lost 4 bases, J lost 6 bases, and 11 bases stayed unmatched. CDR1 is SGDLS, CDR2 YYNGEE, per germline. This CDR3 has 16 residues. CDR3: CASSSYSGSLGNEQFF. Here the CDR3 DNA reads TGTGCCAGCAGCTCTTATAGCGGGAGTTTAGGCAATGAGCAGTTCTTC.

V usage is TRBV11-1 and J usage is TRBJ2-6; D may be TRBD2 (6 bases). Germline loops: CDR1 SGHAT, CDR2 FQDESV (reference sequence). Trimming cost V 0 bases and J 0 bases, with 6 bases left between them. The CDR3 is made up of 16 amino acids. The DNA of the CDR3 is TGTGCCAGCAGCTTAGCCGGGAGCTCTGGGGCCAACGTCCTGACTTTC. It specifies CASSLAGSSGANVLTF.

This chain's CDR3 is CASSLTGQQETQYF. The CDR3 coding sequence is TGTGCCAGCAGCTTAACTGGCCAACAAGAGACCCAGTACTTC. V usage is TRBV7-3 and J usage is TRBJ2-5; D not resolved. Germline CDR1 SGHTA, CDR2 FQGTGA. This CDR3 spans 14 amino acids. V dropped 0 bases and J dropped 2 bases, with 7 bases sitting between them. Complete variable domain (other parts from reference TRBV7-3 and TRBJ2-5): GAGVSQTPSNKVTEKGKYVELRCDPISGHTALYWYRQSLGQGPEFLIYFQGTGAADDSGLPNDRFFAVRPEGSVSTLKIQRTERGDSAVYLCASSLTGQQETQYFGPGTRLLVL.

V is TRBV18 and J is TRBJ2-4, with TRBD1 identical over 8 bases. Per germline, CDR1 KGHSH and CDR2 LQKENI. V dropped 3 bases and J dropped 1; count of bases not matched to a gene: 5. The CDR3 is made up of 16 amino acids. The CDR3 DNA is TGTGCCAGCTCACCGCGACAGGGGTCGGCCAAAAACATTCAGTACTTC. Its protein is CASSPRQGSAKNIQYF.

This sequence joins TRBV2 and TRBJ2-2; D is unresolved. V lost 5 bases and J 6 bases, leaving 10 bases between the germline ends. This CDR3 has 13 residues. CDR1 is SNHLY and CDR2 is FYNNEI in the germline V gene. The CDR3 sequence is CASSRDFAGELFF. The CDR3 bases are TGTGCCAGCAGTCGCGACTTTGCCGGGGAGCTGTTTTTT.

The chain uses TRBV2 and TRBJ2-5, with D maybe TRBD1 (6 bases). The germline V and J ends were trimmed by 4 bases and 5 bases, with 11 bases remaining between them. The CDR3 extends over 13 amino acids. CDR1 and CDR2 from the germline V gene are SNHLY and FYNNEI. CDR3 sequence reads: CASSGTGLETQYF. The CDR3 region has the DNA TGTGCCAGCAGTGGAACAGGGCTGGAGACCCAGTACTTC.

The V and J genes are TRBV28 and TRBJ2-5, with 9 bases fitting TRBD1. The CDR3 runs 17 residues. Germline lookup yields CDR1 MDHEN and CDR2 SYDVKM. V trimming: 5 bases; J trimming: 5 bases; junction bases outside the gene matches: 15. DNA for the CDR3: TGTGCCAGCAGTACTATGGCCGGGACAGGGAGGCCCGAGACCCAGTACTTC. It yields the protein CASSTMAGTGRPETQYF.

This chain's CDR3 is CASSMRGNEQFF. CDR3 in DNA: TGTGCCAGTAGTATGCGAGGGAATGAGCAGTTCTTC. V gene TRBV19 combines with J gene TRBJ2-1; tentatively, D is TRBD2 (5 bases). The CDR3 totals 12 residues. The germline gives CDR1 LNHDA, CDR2 SQIVND (reference sequence). V gave up 3 bases and J gave up 7 bases, with 7 bases separating them.

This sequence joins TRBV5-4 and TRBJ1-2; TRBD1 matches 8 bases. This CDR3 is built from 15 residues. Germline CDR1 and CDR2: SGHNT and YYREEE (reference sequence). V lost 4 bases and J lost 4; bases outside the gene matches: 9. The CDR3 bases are TGTGCCAGCAGCACAGACAGGGGACGTATCTATGGCTACACCTTC. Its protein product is CASSTDRGRIYGYTF.

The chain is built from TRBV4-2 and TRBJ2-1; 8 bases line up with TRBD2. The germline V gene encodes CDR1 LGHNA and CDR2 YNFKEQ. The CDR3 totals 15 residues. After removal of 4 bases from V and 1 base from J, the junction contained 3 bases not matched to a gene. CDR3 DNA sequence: TGTGCCAGCAGCCGCACTAGCGGTTCCTACAATGAGCAGTTCTTC. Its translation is CASSRTSGSYNEQFF.

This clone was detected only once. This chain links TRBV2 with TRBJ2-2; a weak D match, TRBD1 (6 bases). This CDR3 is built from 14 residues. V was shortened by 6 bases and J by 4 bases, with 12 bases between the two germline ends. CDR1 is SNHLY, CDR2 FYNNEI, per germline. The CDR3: CASSVDRPTGELFF. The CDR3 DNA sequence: TGTGCCAGCAGCGTTGACAGGCCCACCGGGGAGCTGTTTTTT.

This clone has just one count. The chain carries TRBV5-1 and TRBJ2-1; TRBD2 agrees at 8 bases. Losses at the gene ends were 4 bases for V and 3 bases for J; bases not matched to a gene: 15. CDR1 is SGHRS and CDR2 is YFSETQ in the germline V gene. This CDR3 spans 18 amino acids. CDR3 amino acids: CASSATQVRGGRYNEQFF. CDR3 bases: TGCGCCAGCAGCGCAACACAGGTCCGGGGGGGCCGCTACAATGAGCAGTTCTTC.

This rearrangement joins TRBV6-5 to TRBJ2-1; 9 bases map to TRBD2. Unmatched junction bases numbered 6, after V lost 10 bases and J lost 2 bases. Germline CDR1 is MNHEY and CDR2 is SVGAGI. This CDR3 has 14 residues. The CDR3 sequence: CATKRGAPYNEQFF. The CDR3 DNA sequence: TGTGCCACCAAGCGGGGGGCTCCCTACAATGAGCAGTTCTTC.

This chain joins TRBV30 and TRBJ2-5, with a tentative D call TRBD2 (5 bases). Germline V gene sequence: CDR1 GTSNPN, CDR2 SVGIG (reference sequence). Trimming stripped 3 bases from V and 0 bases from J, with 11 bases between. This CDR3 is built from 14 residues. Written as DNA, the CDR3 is TGTGCCTGGAGGACCCCGGGGTACCAAGAGACCCAGTACTTC. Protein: CAWRTPGYQETQYF.

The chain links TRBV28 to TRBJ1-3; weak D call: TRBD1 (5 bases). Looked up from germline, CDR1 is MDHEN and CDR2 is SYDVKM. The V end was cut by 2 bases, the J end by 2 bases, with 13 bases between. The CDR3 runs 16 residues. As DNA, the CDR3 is TGTGCCAGCAGTTTACCTTTAGGGGTAGCTGGAAACACCATATATTTT. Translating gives CASSLPLGVAGNTIYF.

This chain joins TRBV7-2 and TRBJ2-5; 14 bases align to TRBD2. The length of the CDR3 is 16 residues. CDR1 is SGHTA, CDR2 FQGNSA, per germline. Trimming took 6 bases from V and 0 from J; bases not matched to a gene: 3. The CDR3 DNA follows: TGTGCCAGCAGTTGGACTAGCGGGGGGTACCAAGAGACCCAGTACTTC. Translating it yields CASSWTSGGYQETQYF.

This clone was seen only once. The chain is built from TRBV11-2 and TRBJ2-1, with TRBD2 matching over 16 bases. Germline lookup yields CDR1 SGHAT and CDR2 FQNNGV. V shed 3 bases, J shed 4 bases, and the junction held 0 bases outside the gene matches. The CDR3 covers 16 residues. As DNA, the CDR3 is TGTGCCAGCAGCTTGGGACTAGCGGGAGGGTACAATGAGCAGTTCTTC. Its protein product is CASSLGLAGGYNEQFF.

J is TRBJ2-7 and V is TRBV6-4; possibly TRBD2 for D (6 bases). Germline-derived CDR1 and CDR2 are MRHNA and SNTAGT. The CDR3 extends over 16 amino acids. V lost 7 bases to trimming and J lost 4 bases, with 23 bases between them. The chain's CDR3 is CASTMSLTRSIYEQYF. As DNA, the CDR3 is TGTGCCAGCACCATGAGTCTGACTAGGAGCATATACGAGCAGTACTTC.

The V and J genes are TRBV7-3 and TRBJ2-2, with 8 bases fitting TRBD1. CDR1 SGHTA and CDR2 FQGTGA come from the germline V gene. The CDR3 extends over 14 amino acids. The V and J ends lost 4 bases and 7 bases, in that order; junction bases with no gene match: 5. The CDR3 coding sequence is TGTGCCAGCAGCTCAAACAGGGGGGTCGGGGAGCTGTTTTTT. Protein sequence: CASSSNRGVGELFF.

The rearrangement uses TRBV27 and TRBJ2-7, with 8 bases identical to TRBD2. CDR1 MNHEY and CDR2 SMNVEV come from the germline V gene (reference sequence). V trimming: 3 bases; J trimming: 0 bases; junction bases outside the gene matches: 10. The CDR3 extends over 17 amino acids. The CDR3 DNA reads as TGTGCCAGCAGTTTCGGGGGGGCAGCGGGCCGCTCCTACGAGCAGTACTTC. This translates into CASSFGGAAGRSYEQYF.

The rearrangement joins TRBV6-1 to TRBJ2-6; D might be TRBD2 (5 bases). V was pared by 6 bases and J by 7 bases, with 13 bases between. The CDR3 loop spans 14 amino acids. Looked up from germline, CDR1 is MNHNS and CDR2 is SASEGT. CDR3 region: CASSGRGLANVLTF. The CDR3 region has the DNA TGTGCCAGCAGCGGACGGGGTCTAGCCAACGTCCTGACTTTC.

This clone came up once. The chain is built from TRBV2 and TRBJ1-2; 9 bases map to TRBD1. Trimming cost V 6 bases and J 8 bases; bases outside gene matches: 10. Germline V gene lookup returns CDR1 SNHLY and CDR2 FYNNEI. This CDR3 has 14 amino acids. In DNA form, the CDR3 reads TGTGCCAGCAGCCGGGACAGGGAGCATGGAGGCTACACCTTC. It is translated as CASSRDREHGGYTF.

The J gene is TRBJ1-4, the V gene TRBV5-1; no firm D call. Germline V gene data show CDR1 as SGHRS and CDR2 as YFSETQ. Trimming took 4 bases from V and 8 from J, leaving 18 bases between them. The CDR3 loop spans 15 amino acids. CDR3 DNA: TGCGCCAGCAGCCCCGGTCGGCTCGGAGACGAAAAACTGTTTTTT. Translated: CASSPGRLGDEKLFF.

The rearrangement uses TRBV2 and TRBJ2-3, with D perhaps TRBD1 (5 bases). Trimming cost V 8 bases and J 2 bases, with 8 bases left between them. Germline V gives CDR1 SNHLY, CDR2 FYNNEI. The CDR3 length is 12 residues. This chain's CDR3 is CASDRNTDTQYF. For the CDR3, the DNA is TGTGCCAGCGACAGAAACACAGATACGCAGTATTTT.

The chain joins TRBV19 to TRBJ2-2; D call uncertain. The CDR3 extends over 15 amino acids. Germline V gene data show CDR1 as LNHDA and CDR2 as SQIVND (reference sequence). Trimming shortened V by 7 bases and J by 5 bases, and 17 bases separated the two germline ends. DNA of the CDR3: TGTGCCAGTAATGAATACAGCTTAACAACCGGGGAGCTGTTTTTT. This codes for CASNEYSLTTGELFF. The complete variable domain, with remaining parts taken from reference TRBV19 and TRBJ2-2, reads DGGITQSPKYLFRKEGQNVTLSCEQNLNHDAMYWYRQDPGQGLRLIYYSQIVNDFQKGDIAEGYSVSREKKESFPLTVTSAQKNPTAFYLCASNEYSLTTGELFFGEGSRLTVL.

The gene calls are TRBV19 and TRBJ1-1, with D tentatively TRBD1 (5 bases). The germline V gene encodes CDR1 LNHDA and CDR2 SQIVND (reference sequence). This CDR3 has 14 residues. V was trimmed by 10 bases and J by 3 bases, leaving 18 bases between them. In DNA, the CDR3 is TGTGCCACCCTACCGACAGCGATTGACACTGAAGCTTTCTTT. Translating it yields CATLPTAIDTEAFF.